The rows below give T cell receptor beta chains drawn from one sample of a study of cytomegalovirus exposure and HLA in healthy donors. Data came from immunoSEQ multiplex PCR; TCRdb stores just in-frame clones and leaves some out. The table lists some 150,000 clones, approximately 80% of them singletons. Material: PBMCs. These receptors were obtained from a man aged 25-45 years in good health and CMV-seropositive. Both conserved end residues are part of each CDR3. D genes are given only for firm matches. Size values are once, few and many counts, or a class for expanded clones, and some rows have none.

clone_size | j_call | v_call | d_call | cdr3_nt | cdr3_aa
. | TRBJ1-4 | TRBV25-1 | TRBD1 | TGTGCCAGCAGCATATGGGGACAGGGGCTTATGGCTAATGAAAAACTGTTTTTT | CASSIWGQGLMANEKLFF
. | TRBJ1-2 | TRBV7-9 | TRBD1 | TGTGCCAGCAGCCCAAGACAGGGGATTGCTGGCTACACCTTC | CASSPRQGIAGYTF
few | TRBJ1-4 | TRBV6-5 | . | TGTGCCAGCAGCTACACCTGGGGGGAAGGTGAAAAACTGTTTTTT | CASSYTWGEGEKLFF
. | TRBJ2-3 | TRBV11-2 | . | TGTGCCAGCAGCCTCGGGAGTCCCACAGATACGCAGTATTTT | CASSLGSPTDTQYF
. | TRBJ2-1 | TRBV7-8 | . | TGTGCCAGCAGCTTAGCTGAGATAGCGGCTAGCTCCTACAATGAGCAGTTCTTC | CASSLAEIAASSYNEQFF
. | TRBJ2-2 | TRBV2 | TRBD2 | TGTGCCAGCCGTACTAGCGGAGGAAACACCGGGGAGCTGTTTTTT | CASRTSGGNTGELFF
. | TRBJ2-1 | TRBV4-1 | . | TGCGCCAGCAGCCAAGATCAGGGGAGCTCCTACAATGAGCAGTTCTTC | CASSQDQGSSYNEQFF
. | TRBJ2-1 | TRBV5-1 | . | TGCGCCAGCAGCTTGGTTACAAGCTCCTACAATGAGCAGTTCTTC | CASSLVTSSYNEQFF
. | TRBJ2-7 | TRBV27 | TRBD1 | TGTGCCAGCAGGGTAAATTACGGACAGGGGGTATCCTACGAGCAGTACTTC | CASRVNYGQGVSYEQYF
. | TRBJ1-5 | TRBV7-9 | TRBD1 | TGTGCCAGCAGCCTGGGGACAGGGGAAAGCAATCAGCCCCAGCATTTT | CASSLGTGESNQPQHF
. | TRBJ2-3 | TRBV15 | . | TGTGCCACCAGCAGAGATTCGGCCGGGGGGCTCCAAGATACGCAGTATTTT | CATSRDSAGGLQDTQYF
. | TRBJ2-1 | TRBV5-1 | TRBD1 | TGCGCCAGCAGCTTTGGGGACAGGGGGCTCGCCGGTGGCAATGAGCAGTTCTTC | CASSFGDRGLAGGNEQFF
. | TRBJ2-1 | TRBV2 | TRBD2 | TGTGCCAGCAGTGAAAGAACTAGCGGGGGGGGTGGGGAGCAGTTCTTC | CASSERTSGGGGEQFF
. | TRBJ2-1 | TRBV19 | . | TGTGCCAGTAGTATACTACAGAATGAGCAGTTCTTC | CASSILQNEQFF
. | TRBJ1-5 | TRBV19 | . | TGTGCCAGTAGTCCCAGGTATCTATCAAATCAGCCCCAGCATTTT | CASSPRYLSNQPQHF
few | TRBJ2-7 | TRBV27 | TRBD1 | TGTGCCAGCAGCCGACAGGGGGCTATTTACGAGCAGTACTTC | CASSRQGAIYEQYF
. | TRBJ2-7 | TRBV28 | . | TGTGCCAGCAGTCCCAACCTACTAGGATTGGGGTACGAGCAGTACTTC | CASSPNLLGLGYEQYF
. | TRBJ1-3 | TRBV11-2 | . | TGTGCCAGCAGCTTACTTTCGGGAGCTGGAAACACCATATATTTT | CASSLLSGAGNTIYF
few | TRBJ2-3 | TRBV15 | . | TGTGCCACCAGCGCCGTTGGGGGGGCGTTTAAAGATACGCAGTATTTT | CATSAVGGAFKDTQYF
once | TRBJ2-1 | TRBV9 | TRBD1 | TGTGTCAGCAGCGGCAGGGACAGGGGAAGGGATGAGCAGTTCTTC | CVSSGRDRGRDEQFF
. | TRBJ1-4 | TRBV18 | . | TGTGCCAGCTCACTCGGGGGGCCTAATGAAAAACTGTTTTTT | CASSLGGPNEKLFF
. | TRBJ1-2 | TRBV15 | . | TGTGCCACCGTGGGGACAACCACAAACTATGGCTACACCTTC | CATVGTTTNYGYTF
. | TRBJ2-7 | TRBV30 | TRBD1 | TGTGCCTGGAGGAGAACCGGGACAGGGGGCTACGAGCAGTACTTC | CAWRRTGTGGYEQYF
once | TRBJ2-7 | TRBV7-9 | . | TGTGCCAGCAGCTTAGATCAGGGGAACTCCTACGAGCAGTACTTC | CASSLDQGNSYEQYF
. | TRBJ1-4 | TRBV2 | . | TGTGCCAGCAGAACAGGGAGCACTAATGAAAAACTGTTTTTT | CASRTGSTNEKLFF
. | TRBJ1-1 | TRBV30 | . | TGTGCCTGGAGTAGGGGGATGAACACTGAAGCTTTCTTT | CAWSRGMNTEAFF
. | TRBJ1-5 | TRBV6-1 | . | TGTGCCAGCAGGGATGGGAGTAGCAATCAGCCCCAGCATTTT | CASRDGSSNQPQHF
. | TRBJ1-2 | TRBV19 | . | TGTGCCAGTAGTATAATTATCGGGAATTATGGCTACACCTTC | CASSIIIGNYGYTF
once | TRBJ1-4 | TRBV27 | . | TGTGCCAGCAGTCCTCAGGGTGCCTGGGAAAAACTGTTTTTT | CASSPQGAWEKLFF
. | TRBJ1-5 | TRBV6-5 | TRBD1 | TGTGCCAGCAGTCCGCGGACAGGGCGGAGGCCCCAGCATTTT | CASSPRTGRRPQHF
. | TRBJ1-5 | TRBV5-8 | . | TGTGCCAGCAGCTTGGTCAAAACTTTTTCGGGACTTTACAATCAGCCCCAGCATTTT | CASSLVKTFSGLYNQPQHF
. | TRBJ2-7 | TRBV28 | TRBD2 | TGTGCCAGTGCTAGCGGGGGGGATTCCTCCTACGAGCAGTACTTC | CASASGGDSSYEQYF
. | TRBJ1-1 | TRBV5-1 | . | TGCGCCAGCAGCTTGGGTGGGGGGACTGAAGCTTTCTTT | CASSLGGGTEAFF
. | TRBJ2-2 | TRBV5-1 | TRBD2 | TGCGCCAGCAGCTATTCTAGCGGGGGGCCGTTCACCGGGGAGCTGTTTTTT | CASSYSSGGPFTGELFF
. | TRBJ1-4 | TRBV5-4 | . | TGTGCCAGCAGCTTGGGAGGGACAACAACTAATGAAAAACTGTTTTTT | CASSLGGTTTNEKLFF
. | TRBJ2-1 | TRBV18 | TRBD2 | TGTGCCAGCTCACCGGGACTAGTCGGGCAGTTCTTC | CASSPGLVGQFF
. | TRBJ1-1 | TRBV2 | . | TGTGCCAGCAGTGAAGCGTTGACAGGAAGGAACACTGAAGCTTTCTTT | CASSEALTGRNTEAFF
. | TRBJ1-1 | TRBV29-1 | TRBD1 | TGCAGCGTCCCGGGACAGATAGGCACTGAAGCTTTCTTT | CSVPGQIGTEAFF
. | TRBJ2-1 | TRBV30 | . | TGTGCCTGGATGGGCGACTCCTACAATGAGCAGTTCTTC | CAWMGDSYNEQFF
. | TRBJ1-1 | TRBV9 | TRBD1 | TGTGCCAGCAGCGTGACAGGGGCCTCGAACACTGAAGCTTTCTTT | CASSVTGASNTEAFF
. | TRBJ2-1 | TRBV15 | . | TGTGCCACCAGCATGGACGGGGAGCGGTTCTTC | CATSMDGERFF
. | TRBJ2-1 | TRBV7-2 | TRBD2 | TGTGCCAGCAGCTTAGGGAAGCGGGGGGCCTACAATGAGCAGTTCTTC | CASSLGKRGAYNEQFF
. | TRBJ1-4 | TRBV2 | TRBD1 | TGTGCCAGCAGCGGACAGGGGCGGGGGGAAAAACTGTTTTTT | CASSGQGRGEKLFF
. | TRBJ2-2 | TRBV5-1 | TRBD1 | TGCGCCAGCAGCTTGGCCCGGGACAGCCTCACCGGGGAGCTGTTTTTT | CASSLARDSLTGELFF
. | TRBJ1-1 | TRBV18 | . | TGTGCCAGCTCACATCCTCAGGGGCGTAGTGAAGCTTTCTTT | CASSHPQGRSEAFF
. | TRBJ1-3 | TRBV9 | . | TGTGCCAGCAGCGTAGTAGCCCAGGGTGTCGGAAACACCATATATTTT | CASSVVAQGVGNTIYF
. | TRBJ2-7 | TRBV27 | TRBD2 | TGTGCCAGCAGCCCCCGCGGGGGTACGTCCGAGCAGTACTTC | CASSPRGGTSEQYF